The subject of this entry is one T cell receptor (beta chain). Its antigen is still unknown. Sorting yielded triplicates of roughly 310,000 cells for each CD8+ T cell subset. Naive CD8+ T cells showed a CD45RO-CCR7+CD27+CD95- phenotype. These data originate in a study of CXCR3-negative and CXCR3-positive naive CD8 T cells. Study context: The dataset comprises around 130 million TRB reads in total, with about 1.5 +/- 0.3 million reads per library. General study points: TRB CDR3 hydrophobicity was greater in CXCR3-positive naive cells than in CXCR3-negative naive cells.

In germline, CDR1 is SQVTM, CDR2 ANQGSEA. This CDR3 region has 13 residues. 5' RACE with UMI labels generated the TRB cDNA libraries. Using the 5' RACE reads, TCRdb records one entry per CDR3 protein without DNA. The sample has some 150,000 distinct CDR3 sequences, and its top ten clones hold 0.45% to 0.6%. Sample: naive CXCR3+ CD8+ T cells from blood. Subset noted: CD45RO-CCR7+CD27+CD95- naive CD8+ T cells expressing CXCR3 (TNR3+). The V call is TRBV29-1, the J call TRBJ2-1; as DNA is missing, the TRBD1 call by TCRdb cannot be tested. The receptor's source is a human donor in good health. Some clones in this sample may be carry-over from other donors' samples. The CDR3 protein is CSVESRGDYEQFF.